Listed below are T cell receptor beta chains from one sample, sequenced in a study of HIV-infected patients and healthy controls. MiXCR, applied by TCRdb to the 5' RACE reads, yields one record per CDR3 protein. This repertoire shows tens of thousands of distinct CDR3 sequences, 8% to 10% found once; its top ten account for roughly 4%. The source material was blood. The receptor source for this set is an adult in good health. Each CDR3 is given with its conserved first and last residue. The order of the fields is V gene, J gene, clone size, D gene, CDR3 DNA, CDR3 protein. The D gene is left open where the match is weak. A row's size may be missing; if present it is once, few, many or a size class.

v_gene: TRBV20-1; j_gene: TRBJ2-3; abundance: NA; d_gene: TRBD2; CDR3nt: TGCAGTGCTAGACAAACTAGCGGGGGGACCGGTTGGGGGGGTACGCAGTATTTT; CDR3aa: CSARQTSGGTGWGGTQYF
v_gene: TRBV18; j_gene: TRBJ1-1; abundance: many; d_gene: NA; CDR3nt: TGTGCCAGCTCAACCTTCATGAACACTGAAGCTTTCTTT; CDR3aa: CASSTFMNTEAFF
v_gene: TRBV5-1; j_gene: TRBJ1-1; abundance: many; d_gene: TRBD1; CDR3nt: TGCGCCAGCAAAGGACAGGGAACGAACACTGAAGCTTTCTTT; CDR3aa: CASKGQGTNTEAFF
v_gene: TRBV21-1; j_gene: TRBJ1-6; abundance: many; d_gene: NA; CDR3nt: TGTGCCAGCAGCACAACTAAACGGGGGGACAGGGGGTGTAATTCACCCCTCCACTTT; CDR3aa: CASSTTKRGDRGCNSPLHF
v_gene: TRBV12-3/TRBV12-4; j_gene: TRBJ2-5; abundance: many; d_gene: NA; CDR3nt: TGTGCCAGCAGCCATCAGGGAAATGGGGAGACCCAGTACTTC; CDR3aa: CASSHQGNGETQYF
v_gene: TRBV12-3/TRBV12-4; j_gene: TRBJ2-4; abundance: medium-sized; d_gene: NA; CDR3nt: TGTGCCAGCAGTCCGAGGGTAACTATTGCCAAAAACATTCAGTACTTC; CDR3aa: CASSPRVTIAKNIQYF
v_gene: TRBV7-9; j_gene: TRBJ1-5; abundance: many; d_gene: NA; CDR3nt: TGTGCCAGCAGCTGGGGGGCGGGAAGCAATCAGCCCCAGCATTTT; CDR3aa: CASSWGAGSNQPQHF
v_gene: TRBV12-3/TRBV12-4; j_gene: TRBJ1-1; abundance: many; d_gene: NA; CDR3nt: TGTGCCAGCAGCGCCCGAGGGACGGTTGGGACTGAAGCTTTCTTT; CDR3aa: CASSARGTVGTEAFF
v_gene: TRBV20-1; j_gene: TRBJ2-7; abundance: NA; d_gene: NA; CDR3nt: TGCAGTGCTAGAGCAGGGGGGAGCTACGAGCAGTACTTC; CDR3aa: CSARAGGSYEQYF
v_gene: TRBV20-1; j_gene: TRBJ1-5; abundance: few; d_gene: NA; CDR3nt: TGCAGTGCCCGACTGGGGGGTAGGAGTCAGCCCCAGCATTTT; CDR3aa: CSARLGGRSQPQHF
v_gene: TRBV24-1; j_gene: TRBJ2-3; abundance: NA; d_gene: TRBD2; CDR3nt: TGTGCCACCAGTGATTCCTATAGCGGGGCCCGCACAGATACGCAGTATTTT; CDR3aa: CATSDSYSGARTDTQYF
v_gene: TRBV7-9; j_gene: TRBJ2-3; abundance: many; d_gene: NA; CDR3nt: TGTGCCAGCAGCCCTTACGGACAGACAGATACGCAGTATTTT; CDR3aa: CASSPYGQTDTQYF
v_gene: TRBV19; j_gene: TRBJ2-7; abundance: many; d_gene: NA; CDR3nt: TGTGCCAGTAGTATTGCGGACAGTTCCTACGAGCAGTACTTC; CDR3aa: CASSIADSSYEQYF
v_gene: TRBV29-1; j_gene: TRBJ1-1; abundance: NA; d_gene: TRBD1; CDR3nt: TGCAGCGTATTAACGGGACAGGGGATCCCGGGGACTGAAGCTTTCTTT; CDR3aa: CSVLTGQGIPGTEAFF
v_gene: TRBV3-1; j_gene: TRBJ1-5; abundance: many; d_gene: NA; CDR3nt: TGTGCCAGCAGCCAAGTAGCAGGGTACAATCAGCCCCAGCATTTT; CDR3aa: CASSQVAGYNQPQHF
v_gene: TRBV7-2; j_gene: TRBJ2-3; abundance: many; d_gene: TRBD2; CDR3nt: TGTGCCAGCAGCTTAGAGGCGGGGGGGCAGACAGATACGCAGTATTTT; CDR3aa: CASSLEAGGQTDTQYF
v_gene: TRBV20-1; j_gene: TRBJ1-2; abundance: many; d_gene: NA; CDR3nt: TGCAGTGCTAGTGCAGGGGTCTATGGCTACACCTTC; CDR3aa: CSASAGVYGYTF
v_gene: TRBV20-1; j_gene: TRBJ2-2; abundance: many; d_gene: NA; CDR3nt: TGCAGTGCTACCCGTCGGGGGAGAGGCACCGGGGAGCTGTTTTTT; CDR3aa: CSATRRGRGTGELFF
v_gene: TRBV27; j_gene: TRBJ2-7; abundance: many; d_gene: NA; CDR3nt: TGTGCCAGCAGTCTAAAGCCCGACAGTTCCTACGAGCAGTACTTC; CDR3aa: CASSLKPDSSYEQYF
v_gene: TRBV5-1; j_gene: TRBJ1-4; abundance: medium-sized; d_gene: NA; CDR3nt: TGCGCCAGCAGCTGGGGACCCTCAAGTAATAATGAAAAACTGTTTTTT; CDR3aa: CASSWGPSSNNEKLFF
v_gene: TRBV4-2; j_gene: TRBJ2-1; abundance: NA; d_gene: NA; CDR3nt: TGTGCCAGCAGCCCCCTAGCGTCCAATGAGCAGTTCTTC; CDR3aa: CASSPLASNEQFF
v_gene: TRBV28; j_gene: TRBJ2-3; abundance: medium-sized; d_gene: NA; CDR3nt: TGTGCCAGCAGTCTTCAATTAAATACGCAGTATTTT; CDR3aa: CASSLQLNTQYF
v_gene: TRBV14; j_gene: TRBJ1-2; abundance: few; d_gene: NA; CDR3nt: TGTGCCAGCAGCCCCTACAGACAGACATCTTATGGCTACACCTTC; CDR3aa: CASSPYRQTSYGYTF
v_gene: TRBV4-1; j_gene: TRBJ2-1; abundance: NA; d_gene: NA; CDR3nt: TGCGCCAGCAGTAGGGGGGAGTTTAATGAGCAGTTCTTC; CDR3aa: CASSRGEFNEQFF
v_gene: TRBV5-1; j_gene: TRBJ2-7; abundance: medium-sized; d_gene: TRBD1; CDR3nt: TGCGCCAGCAGCTTCCGACAGGGACACTACGAGCAGTACTTC; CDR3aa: CASSFRQGHYEQYF
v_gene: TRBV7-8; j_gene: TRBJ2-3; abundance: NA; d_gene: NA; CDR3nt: TGTGCCAGCAGCTTAGCGGAGGGAGATACGCAGTATTTT; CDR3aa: CASSLAEGDTQYF
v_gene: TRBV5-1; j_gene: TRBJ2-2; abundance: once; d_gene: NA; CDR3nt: TGCGCCAGCAGCTTGGCCCGGGGGAGCGACACCGGGGAGCTGTTTTTT; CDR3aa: CASSLARGSDTGELFF
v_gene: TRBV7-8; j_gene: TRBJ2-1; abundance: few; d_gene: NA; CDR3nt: TGTGCCAGCAGCCCTGGAGGGATTTCCCACTACAATGAGCAGTTCTTC; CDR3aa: CASSPGGISHYNEQFF
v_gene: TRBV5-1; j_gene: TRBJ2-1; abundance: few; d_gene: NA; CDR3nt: TGCGCCAGCAGAAACGACAGGTTATACAATGAGCAGTTCTTC; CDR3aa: CASRNDRLYNEQFF
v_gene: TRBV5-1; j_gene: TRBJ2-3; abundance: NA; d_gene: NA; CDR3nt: TGCGCCAGCAGCTTGACGTCGGGAGATACGCAGTATTTT; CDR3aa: CASSLTSGDTQYF
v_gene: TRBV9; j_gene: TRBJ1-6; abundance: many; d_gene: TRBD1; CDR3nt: TGTGCCAGCAGCGTAGCTGGGACAGGGCTCTATAATTCACCCCTCCACTTT; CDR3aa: CASSVAGTGLYNSPLHF
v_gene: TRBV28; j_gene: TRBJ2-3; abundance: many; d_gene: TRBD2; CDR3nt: TGTGCCAGCGGGGGACTAGGCGCAGATACGCAGTATTTT; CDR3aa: CASGGLGADTQYF
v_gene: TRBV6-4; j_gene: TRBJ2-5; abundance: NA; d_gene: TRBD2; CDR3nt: TGTGCCAGCAGTCCGGGACTAGCGGGGGGCCAAGAGACCCAGTACTTC; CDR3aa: CASSPGLAGGQETQYF
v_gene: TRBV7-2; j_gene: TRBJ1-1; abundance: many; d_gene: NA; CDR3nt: TGTGCCAGCAGCTTAGTAAATACGGAGATTGAAGCTTTCTTT; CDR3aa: CASSLVNTEIEAFF
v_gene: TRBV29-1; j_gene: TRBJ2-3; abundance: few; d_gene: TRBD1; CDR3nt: TGCAGCGTAACGACAGGGGGCTTGGATACGCAGTATTTT; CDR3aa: CSVTTGGLDTQYF
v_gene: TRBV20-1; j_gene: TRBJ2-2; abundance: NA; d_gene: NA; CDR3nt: TGCAGTGCTAGAGGGGGGACGAACACCGGGGAGCTGTTTTTT; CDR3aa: CSARGGTNTGELFF
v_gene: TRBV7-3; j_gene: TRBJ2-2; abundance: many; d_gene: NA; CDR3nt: TGTGCCAGCAGCTTAGATCCACTCACCGGGGAGCTGTTTTTT; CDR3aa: CASSLDPLTGELFF
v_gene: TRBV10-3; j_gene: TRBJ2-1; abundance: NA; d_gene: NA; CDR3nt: TGTGCCATCAGTGAGTCGATCCCTCCGTCGCAGTTCTTC; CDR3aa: CAISESIPPSQFF
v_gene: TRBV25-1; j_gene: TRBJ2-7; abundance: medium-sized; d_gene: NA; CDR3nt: TGTGCCAGCAGTGAACGGGGCCAGGCCTACGAGCAGTACTTC; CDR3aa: CASSERGQAYEQYF
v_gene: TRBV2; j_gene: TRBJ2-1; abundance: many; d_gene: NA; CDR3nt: TGTGCCAGCAGTGAGGGGAGTGAGCAGTTCTTC; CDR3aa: CASSEGSEQFF
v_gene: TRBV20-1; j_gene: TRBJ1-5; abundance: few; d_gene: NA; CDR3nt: TGCAGTGCTAGATTGGGGGGACGGCCCCAGCATTTT; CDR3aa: CSARLGGRPQHF